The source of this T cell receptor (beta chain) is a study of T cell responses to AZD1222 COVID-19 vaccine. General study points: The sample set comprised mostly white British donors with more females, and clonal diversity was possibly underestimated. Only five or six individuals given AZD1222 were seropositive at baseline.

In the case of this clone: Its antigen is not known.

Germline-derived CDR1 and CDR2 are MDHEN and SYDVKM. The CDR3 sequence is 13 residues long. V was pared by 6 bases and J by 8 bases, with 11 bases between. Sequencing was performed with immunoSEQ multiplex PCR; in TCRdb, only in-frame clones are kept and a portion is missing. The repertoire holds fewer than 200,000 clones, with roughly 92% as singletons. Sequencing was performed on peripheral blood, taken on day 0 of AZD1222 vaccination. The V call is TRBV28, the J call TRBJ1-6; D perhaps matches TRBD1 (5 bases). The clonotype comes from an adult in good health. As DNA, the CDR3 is TGTGCCAGCAGGGGCGGGGCAGATTCACCCCTCCACTTT. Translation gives CASRGGADSPLHF.